Each of the 23 T cell receptor beta chains below was sequenced from the same sample in a study of response to subunit inactivated influenza vaccine (dated by TCRdb to 2016 to 2019). Libraries came from RT-PCR. Instrument on record: Illumina HiSeq 2500. TCRdb reprocessing: public reads trimmed at Q25 with fastp, clones called with MiXCR, in-frame beta chains kept. Rows with one shared CDR3 protein collapse into an entry with the most common genes and DNA. Present in this sample are 800,000 or so distinct CDR3 sequences, 21% of which were seen just once. The ten biggest clones cover about a tenth of the sample. The sample was PBMCs from blood, taken 4 to 6 days after vaccination. These receptors came from a man aged 50 to 59 who received an inactivated influenza vaccine. Donor details come from another sample of the same person, matched by shared clones.

This clonotype has just a few counts. This chain uses TRBV4-2 with TRBJ2-4; perhaps TRBD2 as D (5 bases). The CDR3 has 14 residues. The germline V and J ends were trimmed by 5 bases and 2 bases, with 10 bases remaining between them. Germline CDR1 LGHNA, CDR2 YNFKEQ. The CDR3 is CASSNGLTKNIQYF. The CDR3 bases are TGTGCCAGCAGCAACGGACTGACCAAAAACATTCAGTACTTC.

This clonotype was observed a handful of times. The V and J genes are TRBV12-3 or TRBV12-4 and TRBJ2-6; tentatively, D is TRBD2 (6 bases). This CDR3 spans 14 amino acids. The ends were cut back, 6 bases at V and 4 bases at J, with 10 bases in the middle. CDR3 nucleotides: TGTGCCAGCAGCTTCCGGGGGGGGGCCAACGTCCTGACTTTC. It yields the protein CASSFRGGANVLTF.

The chain links TRBV10-3 to TRBJ2-4, with 7 bases lining up with TRBD1. Germline CDR1 and CDR2: ENHRY and SYGVKD. This CDR3 is 14 amino acids long. The ends lost 4 bases at V and 8 bases at J; junction bases unmatched: 8. The CDR3 DNA is TGTGCCATCAGTGCTTCGCGCCAGGGGGACATTCAGTACTTC. It yields the protein CAISASRQGDIQYF.

In its sample, this clonotype was seen a few times. This chain joins TRBV6-5 and TRBJ2-3; D is unresolved. Deletions cut 2 bases from V and 2 bases from J, with 8 bases between. CDR1 is MNHEY, CDR2 SVGAGI, per germline. The CDR3 is made up of 14 amino acids. As DNA, the CDR3 is TGTGCCAGCAGTTACGCCAGAAACACAGATACGCAGTATTTT. It is translated as CASSYARNTDTQYF.

The gene calls are TRBV18 and TRBJ2-3; D is uncertain. The ends were cut back, 0 bases at V and 1 base at J, with 8 bases in the middle. Germline CDR1 KGHSH, CDR2 LQKENI. The CDR3 is made up of 15 amino acids. CDR3 DNA: TGTGCCAGCTCACCACCGATCGGGCGCACAGATACGCAGTATTTT. Its translation: CASSPPIGRTDTQYF.

This clonotype was observed a handful of times. This rearrangement joins TRBV29-1 to TRBJ2-5, with TRBD1 identical over 7 bases. J lost 7 bases, V lost 2 bases, and 7 bases had no gene match. This CDR3 has 13 residues. Germline lookup yields CDR1 SQVTM and CDR2 ANQGSEA. The CDR3 is CSVERGQGVTQYF. CDR3 nucleotide sequence: TGCAGCGTTGAACGCGGGCAGGGGGTGACCCAGTACTTC.

This clonotype was counted ten times or more. Mismatch with germline at one junction end may stem from a read error. This chain links TRBV5-1 with TRBJ2-7, with 13 nucleotides matching TRBD2. Germline CDR1 is SGHRS and CDR2 is YFSETQ. The CDR3 is made up of 15 amino acids. CDR3 DNA: TGTGCCAGCAGCTTAGGGACTAGCGGGACCTACGAGCAGTACTTC. This encodes CASSLGTSGTYEQYF.

V gene TRBV12-3 or TRBV12-4 combines with J gene TRBJ2-7; D gene unclear. CDR3 length: 13 residues. Deletions cut 6 bases from V and 6 bases from J, with 15 bases between. CDR3 loop: CASSRFSVGEQYF. CDR3 nucleotides: TGTGCCAGCAGCCGATTTTCGGTGGGCGAGCAGTACTTC.

The chain employs TRBV19 and TRBJ2-3, with TRBD2 matching over 7 bases. Germline CDR1 LNHDA, CDR2 SQIVND (reference sequence). The CDR3 contains 14 residues. The ends lost 6 bases at V and 2 bases at J; junction bases unmatched: 5. CDR3 region: CASSGLGPTDTQYF. In DNA, the CDR3 is TGTGCCAGTAGCGGACTAGGTCCCACAGATACGCAGTATTTT.

V usage is TRBV20-1 and J usage is TRBJ2-3; D remains unclear. Trimming took 3 bases from V and 3 from J, leaving 16 bases between them. Germline loops: CDR1 DFQATT, CDR2 SNEGSKA (reference sequence). This CDR3 comprises 15 residues. The CDR3 DNA sequence: TGCAGTGCTAGTGCGGACCGCCCCACAACAGATACGCAGTATTTT. Its translation is CSASADRPTTDTQYF.

This clonotype was detected a few times. The chain is built from TRBV29-1 and TRBJ2-3; D not certain. This CDR3 has 12 amino acids. The germline V gene encodes CDR1 SQVTM and CDR2 ANQGSEA. The ends were cut back, 2 bases at V and 4 bases at J, with 7 bases in the middle. The CDR3 loop reads CSVEKQADTQYF. The CDR3 nucleotides read TGCAGCGTTGAAAAGCAGGCAGATACGCAGTATTTT.

A few counts support this clonotype. The CDR3 DNA is TGCAGTGCTAGTATGCAGGGGCGGCCAGGGCCTTCTAACTATGGCTACACCTTC. It codes for CSASMQGRPGPSNYGYTF. This rearrangement joins TRBV20-1 to TRBJ1-2; possibly TRBD1 for D (6 bases). Germline lookup yields CDR1 DFQATT and CDR2 SNEGSKA (reference sequence). Trimming removed 3 bases at V and 0 bases at J, with 23 bases between. This CDR3 region has 18 residues.

This chain links TRBV9 with TRBJ2-7; TRBD2 aligns across 8 bases. After removal of 0 bases from V and 6 bases from J, the junction contained 5 bases not matched to a gene. The CDR3 runs to 14 residues. Germline CDR1 and CDR2: SGDLS and YYNGEE. The CDR3 reads CASSVGGAGVEQYF. CDR3 nucleotides: TGTGCCAGCAGCGTAGGGGGAGCGGGGGTCGAGCAGTACTTC.

This chain uses TRBV28 with TRBJ2-7, with 14 bases identical to TRBD2. Losses at the gene ends were 3 bases for V and 6 bases for J; bases not matched to a gene: 13. CDR3 length equals 18 residues. Per the germline V gene, CDR1 is MDHEN and CDR2 is SYDVKM. The CDR3 DNA is TGTGCCAGCAGTTTGGCGCTACCCGGGACTAGCGGGAGATCCGAGCAGTACTTC. The encoded protein is CASSLALPGTSGRSEQYF.

V is TRBV7-9 and J is TRBJ2-1; 9 bases agree with TRBD2. The CDR3 has 16 residues. The germline V gene encodes CDR1 SEHNR and CDR2 FQNEAQ (reference sequence). V was clipped by 4 bases and J by 8 bases; unmatched bases: 12. Here the CDR3 DNA reads TGTGCCAGCAGCTCACCGGGACTAGCTTTCTGGGATGAGCAGTTCTTC. Protein product: CASSSPGLAFWDEQFF.

This clonotype was detected many times. The rearrangement uses TRBV6-1 and TRBJ2-2; D is undetermined. Deletions cut 1 base from V and 6 bases from J, with 6 bases between. The CDR3 has 13 amino acids. Germline-derived CDR1 and CDR2 are MNHNS and SASEGT. In nucleotides, the CDR3 is TGTGCCAGCAGTGAAGACATGGCCGGGGAGCTGTTTTTT. This sequence encodes CASSEDMAGELFF.

This clonotype was found a few times. The chain employs TRBV2 and TRBJ2-1; no clear D. The germline CDR1 and CDR2 sequences are SNHLY and FYNNEI. The CDR3 is 11 amino acids. With 3 bases removed from V and 10 bases from J, the gap between germline ends came to 7 bases. The CDR3 nucleotides are TGTGCCAGCAGTGATGAACAGGAGCAGTTCTTC. Protein sequence: CASSDEQEQFF.

This clonotype was counted at least ten times. J is TRBJ2-2 and V is TRBV12-3 or TRBV12-4; the match to TRBD1 covers 10 bases. The CDR3 has 15 amino acids. The junction had 7 bases not matched to a gene; V was cut back by 6 bases and J by 6 bases. CDR3 protein: CASRSGTGVAGELFF. CDR3 nucleotide sequence: TGTGCCAGCAGATCGGGGACAGGGGTTGCCGGGGAGCTGTTTTTT.

The rearrangement joins TRBV11-2 to TRBJ2-1; 8 nucleotides align to TRBD2. Germline assignment: CDR1 SGHAT and CDR2 FQNNGV. The CDR3 extends over 14 amino acids. V lost 1 base to trimming and J lost 7 bases; unmatched junction nucleotides: 3. CDR3 sequence: CASSLVAGFNEQFF. CDR3 bases: TGTGCCAGCAGCTTAGTAGCGGGATTTAATGAGCAGTTCTTC.

The V and J genes are TRBV12-3 or TRBV12-4 and TRBJ1-1; 7 bases are a match to TRBD1. Trimming cost V 4 bases and J 0 bases; bases outside gene matches: 5. The length of the CDR3 is 15 residues. CDR3 loop: CASSSGGALNTEAFF. The CDR3, as DNA: TGTGCCAGCAGTTCAGGGGGGGCTTTGAACACTGAAGCTTTCTTT.

The chain carries TRBV29-1 and TRBJ2-5, with 11 bases identical to TRBD2. The germline V gene encodes CDR1 SQVTM and CDR2 ANQGSEA. This CDR3 comprises 13 residues. Unmatched junction bases numbered 3, after V lost 5 bases and J lost 4 bases. As DNA, the CDR3 is TGCAGCGTTAAGGGACTAGCGGTAGAGACCCAGTACTTC. Translating gives CSVKGLAVETQYF.

This clonotype was counted a few times. The V gene is TRBV24-1, the J gene TRBJ2-1; D may be TRBD1 (6 bases). Germline loops: CDR1 KGHDR, CDR2 SFDVKD. This CDR3 has 14 amino acids. Trimming cost V 3 bases and J 6 bases, with 11 bases left between them. CDR3 protein: CATSDPTGPNEQFF. Written as DNA, the CDR3 is TGTGCCACCAGTGATCCCACAGGGCCCAATGAGCAGTTCTTC.

The genes are TRBV12-3 or TRBV12-4 and TRBJ2-2; D is possibly TRBD1 (6 bases). V lost 4 bases and J lost 0, with 9 bases in between. The CDR3 is made up of 15 amino acids. For the CDR3, the DNA is TGTGCCAGCAGTTCGTGGACAGCGAACACCGGGGAGCTGTTTTTT. It yields the protein CASSSWTANTGELFF.